Presented here are 9 T cell receptor beta chains from one specimen sequenced in a study of CD8 T cells in Susac syndrome. Random hexamers primed reverse transcription of about 0.5 to 1 ug RNA. MiXCR, run by TCRdb on the immunoSEQ multiplex PCR reads, gives a single entry per CDR3 protein. The table has more than 150,000 distinct CDR3 sequences, 95% seen once; the top ten hold approximately 0.16%. Sequencing input: CD8+ T cells from PBMCs. These receptors all stem from a human donor with Susac syndrome.

The genes are TRBV5-1 and TRBJ2-1, with 7 nucleotides matching TRBD2. Trimming at V came to 9 bases and at J to 3 bases, leaving 18 bases not matched to a gene. This CDR3 has 17 residues. Germline CDR1 is SGHRS and CDR2 is YFSETQ. This chain's CDR3 is CATASEGGRDSYNEQFF. CDR3 DNA sequence: TGCGCCACAGCTTCGGAAGGAGGGAGGGATAGCTACAATGAGCAGTTCTTC.

This chain uses TRBV13 with TRBJ2-1; D is unresolved. CDR1 is PRHDT and CDR2 is FYEKMQ in the germline V gene (reference sequence). The CDR3 extends over 11 amino acids. Trimming took 5 bases from V and 8 from J, leaving 7 bases between them. The CDR3 loop reads CASSPAYEQFF. The CDR3 DNA reads TGTGCCAGCAGCCCAGCCTATGAGCAGTTCTTC.

The chain carries TRBV7-3 and TRBJ2-1; 13 nucleotides agree with TRBD2. V trimming: 2 bases; J trimming: 9 bases; junction bases outside the gene matches: 4. The CDR3 loop spans 15 amino acids. Germline CDR1 is SGHTA and CDR2 is FQGTGA. CDR3 residues: CASSLSGLAGSEQFF. CDR3 coding DNA: TGTGCCAGCAGCTTATCGGGACTAGCGGGGAGTGAGCAGTTCTTC.

The chain employs TRBV29-1 and TRBJ2-1, with TRBD2 identical over 15 bases. Germline V gene lookup returns CDR1 SQVTM and CDR2 ANQGSEA. The CDR3 consists of 15 residues. V dropped 6 bases and J dropped 8; count of bases not matched to a gene: 8. In DNA, the CDR3 is TGCAGCGTGAGCCGGACTAGCGGGGGGGCGGATGAGCAGTTCTTC. Amino acids: CSVSRTSGGADEQFF.

The V gene is TRBV29-1, the J gene TRBJ2-5; 10 bases fit TRBD2. Germline loops: CDR1 SQVTM, CDR2 ANQGSEA. V shed 7 bases and J 4 bases; nucleotides not matched to a gene: 18. The CDR3 contains 17 residues. The chain's CDR3 is CSASLPSGSGGPETQYF. The CDR3 DNA sequence: TGCAGCGCCTCCCTACCCTCGGGTAGCGGGGGGCCAGAGACCCAGTACTTC.

The chain recombines TRBV30 with TRBJ2-7; no clear D gene. Germline CDR1 and CDR2: GTSNPN and SVGIG (reference sequence). V was pared by 0 bases and J by 0 bases, with 9 bases between. CDR3 length: 14 amino acids. CDR3 loop: CAWSVYLSSYEQYF. CDR3 DNA: TGTGCCTGGAGTGTTTACTTAAGCTCCTACGAGCAGTACTTC.

The rearrangement joins TRBV4-1 to TRBJ2-3; D gene uncertain. The germline CDR1 and CDR2 sequences are MGHRA and YSYEKL. Between the trimmed V and J ends, which lost 0 bases and 2 bases, there was a span of 9 bases. This CDR3 has 15 residues. The CDR3 DNA follows: TGCGCCAGCAGCCAAGAAACCCGGCCCACAGATACGCAGTATTTT. This translates into CASSQETRPTDTQYF.

The CDR3, as DNA: TGTGCCAGTACCCCGACAGGGGAGCTCACTGAAGCTTTCTTT. Protein: CASTPTGELTEAFF. The chain joins TRBV19 to TRBJ1-1; 8 nucleotides align to TRBD1. Germline CDR1 is LNHDA and CDR2 is SQIVND (reference sequence). V shed 7 bases, J shed 4 bases, and the junction held 8 bases outside the gene matches. The CDR3 length is 14 residues.

There are a few counts of this clonotype. The rearrangement joins TRBV11-2 to TRBJ2-4; unclear D gene. The CDR3 spans 14 residues. Per the germline V gene, CDR1 is SGHAT and CDR2 is FQNNGV. V dropped 7 bases and J dropped 0 bases, with 10 bases sitting between them. The CDR3 DNA reads as TGTGCCAGCACCCCGTATTTAGCCAAAAACATTCAGTACTTC. Protein sequence: CASTPYLAKNIQYF. The whole variable domain, remainder taken from reference TRBV11-2 and TRBJ2-4, is EAGVAQSPRYKIIEKRQSVAFWCNPISGHATLYWYQQILGQGPKLLIQFQNNGVVDDSQLPKDRFSAERLKGVDSTLKIQPAKLEDSAVYLCASTPYLAKNIQYFGAGTRLSVL.